This paragraph reports one TCR beta chain. Its antigen is undetermined. United States facilities provided treatment to all participants with HIV. Cryopreserved PBMC samples of about 0.9-10 million cells were used for DNA extraction. This was the immunoSEQ v3.0 assay at survey level. Sequencing of each sample targeted about 40,000-50,000 T-cell genomes. TCRdb's copy holds only in-frame clones and misses some; the assay was immunoSEQ multiplex PCR. The repertoire consists of tens of thousands of clones, with 90% to 95% occurring once and the leading ten covering roughly 2.5%. The germline CDR1 and CDR2 sequences are LNHDA and SQIVND (reference sequence). This CDR3 contains 13 residues. With V trimmed by 8 bases and J by 9 bases, 10 bases remained unmatched. This entry is derived from a study of long-term antiretroviral therapy in people with HIV. Study-wide results and caveats: Every time point showed a repertoire led by clones expanded before ART.

This chain uses TRBV19 with TRBJ2-3; 8 bases line up with TRBD1. The specimen was unsorted PBMCs, collected approximately 7.4 years after starting antiretroviral therapy. The clonotype comes from a man aged 45-65 years with HIV. CDR3 amino acids: CASQDRAVSTQYF. The CDR3 DNA reads as TGTGCCAGTCAGGACAGGGCGGTCTCCACGCAGTATTTT.